Detailed here is one TCR beta chain. This clonotype was counted many times. What antigen it recognizes has not been identified. Per-base qualities were not stored, and no clone one base away is much larger. Stable Graves' hyperthyroidism was defined as no progression to ophthalmopathy during 18 months of follow-up. Hyperthyroidism patients were newly diagnosed, with disease duration under 2 months, and aged 18 to 65 years. Any patient with an uncontrolled infection, another autoimmune disease, pregnancy or lactation was excluded. Diagnoses relied on clinical symptoms, serum thyroxine and TRAb, thyroid ultrasound and orbital computed tomography. PBMCs were isolated from 7.5 to 10 ml of fresh peripheral blood by Ficoll-Paque density gradient centrifugation. Total RNA was extracted with Trizol reagent, and quality was checked on an Agilent 2100 Bioanalyzer. The TCR beta CDR3 regions were amplified from the RNA transcripts. A first-round RT-PCR of the TCR CDR3 used the HTBI primer set with the Qiagen OneStep RT-PCR kit. Libraries were constructed in a second round of multiplex PCR, after which size selection and purification were carried out. Sequencing of the libraries was done on an Illumina HiSeq2000 using paired-end 100 bp reads. Processing in the source paper ran as follows. SOAPnuke was used to process the raw data, removing reads that contained adapters or uncalled bases, had a mean Phred below 15, or lacked an exact match to the constant primer or identifier. COPE v1.2.5 was used to merge high-quality paired reads, and clonotypes were defined as unique nucleotide sequences. MiTCR v1.1 was used to align the clonotypes against IMGT TRBV, TRBD and TRBJ reference segments. The analysis was restricted to V-J combinations with a frequency above 0.0001, which together covered roughly 99% of the repertoires. A TCS score was defined as the ratio of F50 (clonal expansion) to E x V (chaos), with BLOSUM62-based TCRdist applied between CDR3 peptides within each V-J. Welch's t-statistics and random forest reduced roughly 500 V-J features to 13, which were used in a naive Bayes classifier (R e1071). TCRdb trimmed the raw reads at Q25, called clones with MiXCR and kept productive beta chains. Each entry merges the rows of one CDR3 protein and shows their most common DNA and genes. The V and J calls were not made by the authors but by TCRdb's processing. This sample comprises roughly 380,000 distinct CDR3 sequences, about 15% of them detected only once. Around 10% of the sample comes from the top ten.

The germline V end is reduced by 4 bases and the J end by 1 base; junction bases left unmatched: 11. From the cysteine up to the phenylalanine, the CDR3 has a length of 17 residues. Left in the record is the CDR3 DNA by itself, 51 bases read in frame from the first base. The germline V gene (reference sequence) gives CDR1 as SEHNR and CDR2 as FQNEAQ. The data originate from a study of T cells in Graves' hyperthyroidism and ophthalmopathy (dated by TCRdb to between 2018 and 2021). For the study in its entirety: Peripheral blood samples were taken at initial diagnosis, before any treatment was given. To identify distinguishing TCR V-J signatures, a discovery cohort of about 100 patients was used, comprising some 45 with Graves' ophthalmopathy and some 57 with stable Graves' hyperthyroidism. Whether ophthalmopathy could be predicted prospectively was tested in an independent validation cohort made up of under 20 hyperthyroidism patients plus 17 patients who later progressed to ophthalmopathy. The 90 to 100 discovery patients were randomly divided into training and test sets at a 7:3 ratio. In several Graves' hyperthyroidism patients, the study also compared T-cell repertoires from thyroid tissue with T-cell repertoires from blood. After sampling, hyperthyroidism patients received methimazole starting at 30 mg daily, and ophthalmopathy patients received high-dose intravenous methylprednisolone. The paper describes TCR Vbeta CDR3 sequencing of around 130 peripheral blood samples, made up of 43 ophthalmopathy patients, roughly 75 hyperthyroidism patients and roughly 17 progressor patients.

The investigation overall reported the following: In cross-validation, a model built on a 13 V-J signature told ophthalmopathy apart from stable hyperthyroidism with just under 90% sensitivity and about 81% specificity, and in testing the same model reached 80%/75%. In validation, the model predicted progression to ophthalmopathy with 55% to 71% sensitivity and 72% to 85% specificity, a median of approximately 6.5 months before onset. Sample size was not statistically predetermined, and blinding of investigators to group allocation was not performed. Most expanded thyroid clonotypes (frequency above 0.001) were also detected in blood, a finding suggesting that blood repertoires may reflect thyroid immune responses.

In this chain, TRBV7-9 is recombined with TRBJ2-3, and TRBD2 aligns with 7 junction nucleotides. Material: blood. This receptor was identified in a woman aged 55-69 years with Graves' hyperthyroidism. In nucleotides, the sequence is TGTGCCAGCAGCTCCGACCCCGGGCTAGCGGGCACAGATACGCAGTATTTT. Translated, this gives CASSSDPGLAGTDTQYF.